This T cell receptor (beta chain) was retrieved from a study of monozygotic twins with inflammatory bowel disease. Findings of the study overall: Support was absent for any single strong signal or clonotype linked to IBD. People with IBD had fewer clonotypes in common with others than healthy twins did, especially with disease activity.

As to this clonotype: The antigen is not known.

RNA in its total form was extracted from whole blood, and T cells were not sorted. TCRdb re-analyzed the 5' RACE reads; it lists each CDR3 protein once, without DNA. The sample shows roughly 120,000 distinct CDR3 sequences, and over 10% sits with its ten largest clones. Germline loops: CDR1 SGHVS, CDR2 FQNEAQ. The CDR3 runs 16 residues. The sample taken for sequencing was blood. The V gene is TRBV7-8, the J gene TRBJ2-6; with no DNA, the TCRdb D assignment of TRBD1 cannot be verified. The TCR comes from a human donor with ulcerative colitis or Crohn's disease, or a healthy co-twin of an affected twin (not recorded which). This CDR3 is CASSNTGGAGANVLTF.